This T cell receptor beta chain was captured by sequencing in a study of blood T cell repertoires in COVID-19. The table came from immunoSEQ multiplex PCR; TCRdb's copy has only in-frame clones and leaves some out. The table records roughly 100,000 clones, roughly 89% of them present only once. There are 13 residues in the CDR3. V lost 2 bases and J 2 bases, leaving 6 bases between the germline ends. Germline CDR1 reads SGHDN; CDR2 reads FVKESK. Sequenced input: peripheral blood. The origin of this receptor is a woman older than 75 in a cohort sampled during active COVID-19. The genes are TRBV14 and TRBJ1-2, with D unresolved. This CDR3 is CASSQLRNYGYTF. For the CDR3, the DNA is TGTGCCAGCAGCCAACTCAGGAACTATGGCTACACCTTC.